This passage covers 16 T cell receptor beta chains from one sample sequenced in a study of T cell responses to AZD1222 COVID-19 vaccine. Sequenced by immunoSEQ multiplex PCR; TCRdb stores in-frame clones only, minus some. The data contain 180,000 or so clones, 85% to 95% of them singletons. Sequencing was performed on peripheral blood, taken 28 days after the second dose of the MenACWY control vaccine. These receptors all come from an adult who received the MenACWY meningococcal vaccine as a control.

The chain combines TRBV5-5 with TRBJ1-6; D is undetermined. The CDR3 consists of 13 residues. The germline gives CDR1 SGHKS, CDR2 YYEKEE (reference sequence). V shed 4 bases and J shed 10 bases, with 12 bases lying between them. DNA for the CDR3: TGTGCCAGCAGCCTGGGTCCGTACTCACCCCTCCACTTT. Its translation is CASSLGPYSPLHF.

V gene TRBV19 combines with J gene TRBJ2-1, with 10 nucleotides matching TRBD2. V lost 5 bases and J lost 7; bases outside the gene matches: 5. The CDR3 is 14 residues long. Germline CDR1 LNHDA, CDR2 SQIVND (reference sequence). The CDR3 region is CASSPSGGRNEQFF. CDR3 DNA sequence: TGTGCCAGTAGTCCTAGCGGGGGTAGGAATGAGCAGTTCTTC.

The V and J genes are TRBV7-9 and TRBJ1-1; D might be TRBD1 (5 bases). This CDR3 has 14 residues. V was trimmed by 5 bases and J by 8 bases, leaving 18 bases between them. Germline values: CDR1 SEHNR, CDR2 FQNEAQ (reference sequence). This chain's CDR3 is CASSKSGTTTEAFF. For the CDR3, the DNA is TGTGCCAGCAGCAAGTCCGGGACGACGACCGAAGCTTTCTTT.

CDR3 DNA: TGCGCCAGCAGCTCCTACTCGGGGATGAACACTGAAGCTTTCTTT. Translating gives CASSSYSGMNTEAFF. This sequence joins TRBV5-1 and TRBJ1-1; D not resolved. The length of the CDR3 is 15 residues. Trimming left V 3 bases short and J 0 bases short, with 12 bases between. The germline CDR1 and CDR2 sequences are SGHRS and YFSETQ.

This chain joins TRBV6-5 and TRBJ1-2, with 7 bases that match TRBD1. The CDR3 runs to 14 residues. The V gene end was trimmed by 2 bases and the J gene end by 4 bases; junction bases not matched to a gene: 4. CDR1 is MNHEY, CDR2 SVGAGI, per germline. The CDR3 region is CASSYDRVGYGYTF. The CDR3 coding sequence is TGTGCCAGCAGTTACGACAGGGTGGGCTATGGCTACACCTTC.

V and J are TRBV6-6 and TRBJ2-7; D assignment may be TRBD1 or TRBD2 (6 bases each). The CDR3 is 15 amino acids. Trimming cost V 5 bases and J 9 bases, with 23 bases left between them. Germline CDR1 is MNHNY and CDR2 is SVGAGI (reference sequence). CDR3 bases: TGTGCCAGCAGTACCGGGGGCGGGTCCCCGAGGGGGCAGTACTTC. The encoded protein is CASSTGGGSPRGQYF.

The V call is TRBV30, the J call TRBJ1-4; D not certain. V lost 1 base and J 3 bases, leaving 6 bases between the germline ends. The CDR3 consists of 13 residues. CDR1 and CDR2 from the germline V gene are GTSNPN and SVGIG (reference sequence). CDR3 in amino acids: CAWSEQPNEKLFF. As DNA, the CDR3 is TGTGCCTGGAGTGAACAGCCTAATGAAAAACTGTTTTTT.

The chain joins TRBV27 to TRBJ1-2; D is undetermined. CDR1 is MNHEY and CDR2 is SMNVEV in the germline V gene (reference sequence). V was clipped by 5 bases and J by 0 bases, with 13 bases between them. The CDR3 sequence is 15 residues long. The CDR3 is CASSRRRDTNYGYTF. CDR3 coding DNA: TGTGCCAGCAGTCGGAGACGGGATACTAACTATGGCTACACCTTC.

The rearrangement uses TRBV4-1 and TRBJ1-5, with D unresolved. This CDR3 comprises 14 residues. CDR1 is MGHRA and CDR2 is YSYEKL in the germline V gene. Trimming pared 0 bases from V and 3 bases from J, leaving 6 bases between. The chain's CDR3 is CASSQESFNQPQHF. In DNA form, the CDR3 reads TGCGCCAGCAGCCAAGAATCGTTCAATCAGCCCCAGCATTTT.

The chain uses TRBV2 and TRBJ2-5, with no clear D. This CDR3 is built from 14 residues. V lost 4 bases and J 3 bases, leaving 12 bases between the germline ends. In germline, CDR1 is SNHLY, CDR2 FYNNEI. The CDR3 DNA follows: TGTGCCAGCAGTGGTGGCAGACTGGAAGAGACCCAGTACTTC. Amino acids: CASSGGRLEETQYF.

This chain uses TRBV6-2 or TRBV6-3 with TRBJ1-2, with no clear D. The CDR3 length is 15 residues. The V end lost 0 bases, the J end lost 1 base, and 9 bases lay between the germline ends. Looked up from germline, CDR1 is MNHEY and CDR2 is SVGEGT. The CDR3 DNA reads TGTGCCAGCAGTTACTCCACCGCAGTTAACTATGGCTACACCTTC. Translation: CASSYSTAVNYGYTF.

This chain uses TRBV18 with TRBJ1-1, with D maybe TRBD1 (6 bases). CDR1 and CDR2 (germline): KGHSH, LQKENI. CDR3 size: 14 residues. V was clipped by 3 bases and J by 6 bases, with 14 bases between them. CDR3 in DNA: TGTGCCAGCTCACCTATGGGACAAAGTGCTGAAGCTTTCTTT. Its translation: CASSPMGQSAEAFF.

The chain couples TRBV7-2 to TRBJ1-2; perhaps TRBD1 as D (6 bases). Germline V gene lookup returns CDR1 SGHTA and CDR2 FQGNSA. The CDR3 covers 14 residues. V lost 4 bases and J lost 4, with 13 bases in between. The CDR3 is CASSSQTGLYGYTF. In DNA, the CDR3 is TGTGCCAGCAGCTCGCAAACAGGGCTCTATGGCTACACCTTC. Looking up the rest from reference TRBV7-2 and TRBJ1-2 gives the full variable domain: GAGVSQSPSNKVTEKGKDVELRCDPISGHTALYWYRQSLGQGLEFLIYFQGNSAPDKSGLPSDRFSAERTGGSVSTLTIQRTQQEDSAVYLCASSSQTGLYGYTFGSGTRLTVV.

This clone has a single count. The chain employs TRBV6-5 and TRBJ2-5; D is perhaps TRBD1 (6 bases). Germline V lookup: CDR1 MNHEY, CDR2 SVGAGI. This CDR3 has 14 residues. V lost 6 bases and J lost 5, with 16 bases in between. The CDR3 coding sequence is TGTGCCAGCAGCCTTTCCGGGACAAAGGAGACCCAGTACTTC. Its translation: CASSLSGTKETQYF.

The rearrangement joins TRBV4-1 to TRBJ2-7, with TRBD2 as a possible D gene (5 bases). The CDR3 extends over 15 amino acids. V lost 0 bases and J 6 bases, leaving 15 bases between the germline ends. CDR1 and CDR2 (germline): MGHRA, YSYEKL. DNA of the CDR3: TGCGCCAGCAGCCAAGATTCGGGGATGGAACGCGAGCAGTACTTC. As protein: CASSQDSGMEREQYF.

This chain's CDR3 is CASSTGGTGENQPQHF. The CDR3 nucleotides read TGCGCCAGCAGCACGGGGGGGACAGGCGAAAATCAGCCCCAGCATTTT. V gene TRBV5-1 combines with J gene TRBJ1-5; 8 nucleotides align to TRBD1. CDR3 size: 16 residues. The J segment lost 4 bases and the V segment lost 4 bases, leaving 10 bases of the junction unmatched. Germline values: CDR1 SGHRS, CDR2 YFSETQ. The variable domain in full, with the rest retrieved from reference TRBV5-1 and TRBJ1-5, is KAGVTQTPRYLIKTRGQQVTLSCSPISGHRSVSWYQQTPGQGLQFLFEYFSETQRNKGNFPGRFSGRQFSNSRSEMNVSTLELGDSALYLCASSTGGTGENQPQHFGDGTRLSIL.